The clone carrying this T cell receptor beta chain has a handful of counts. What it binds is unknown. Via MiXCR, TCRdb re-called the reads, giving one row per CDR3 protein. The profile covers about 890,000 distinct CDR3 sequences, with under 40% appearing a single time and around 15% taken by the ten largest. The source of the sample is a study of T cell repertoires in cytomegalovirus infection. Whole-study context: Recently described HLA-C-restricted plus well-studied HLA-B-restricted CMV epitopes were used. Both a matching HLA type and CMV infection were indicated by public TCR beta signatures.

The source of this sequence is a human donor in good health (CMV status not recorded). Some clones in this sample may be carry-over from other donors' samples. The sequencing here drew on cultured CD8+ T cells from PBMCs, taken from culture after CMV antigen stimulation.

The CDR3 protein is CASSYSGLAGKETQYF. DNA for the CDR3: TGTGCCAGCAGTTACTCAGGACTAGCGGGGAAGGAGACCCAGTACTTC. The genes are TRBV6-5 and TRBJ2-5; 12 nucleotides agree with TRBD2. Germline V gene lookup returns CDR1 MNHEY and CDR2 SVGAGI. Unmatched junction bases numbered 4, after V lost 0 bases and J lost 5 bases. This CDR3 region has 16 residues.